This TCR beta chain originates from a study of cytomegalovirus exposure and HLA in healthy donors. As to this clone: Its antigen is unknown.

Germline V CDR1 and CDR2: SGHRS, YFSETQ. The CDR3 length is 16 residues. The V gene lost 1 base and the J gene lost 0 bases, with 10 bases spanning the gap. The PCR ran on 60 Vbeta and 13 Jbeta primers. Study processing details: Unique TCR beta chains totaled roughly 80 million in a later count, with some 10 million of them shared. Profiling relied on immunoSEQ multiplex PCR, and the TCRdb table lists in-frame clones only, not all of them. D and trimming were read from the DNA, whereas the V and J calls and clone size are those reported in that table. The sample has some 110,000 clones; about two thirds are singletons. Study-level points and caveats: The CMV antigen specificity of a few CMV-associated chains was confirmed through in vitro analysis.

The chain combines TRBV5-1 with TRBJ2-2, with D tentatively TRBD1 (5 bases). This receptor was identified in a man in his sixties in good health and CMV-seropositive. Sample: PBMCs. The CDR3 loop is CASSLQAGTNTGELFF. The CDR3 nucleotides read TGCGCCAGCAGCTTGCAGGCAGGGACGAACACCGGGGAGCTGTTTTTT.